The clone carrying this TCR beta chain showed up many times. Its specificity is unknown. This specimen belongs to a study of T-cell reconstitution after alpha-beta-depleted transplantation in children. Unique molecular identifiers were incorporated into the prepared TCRbeta library. Using its own MiXCR run on the PCR reads, TCRdb lists one record per CDR3 protein. The top ten clones hold 23% of a sample with fewer than 350,000 distinct CDR3 sequences, around 10% of them seen once. Study-level points and caveats: Reported findings indicate that, about two months after transplant, alpha-beta T cells came from several hundred expanded clones, which were derived from non-depleted graft cells. By one year post-transplant, T-cell counts and diversity largely arose from T cells that were newly produced. Surviving recipient T cells and thymic progenitors produced the high day-60 TCRbeta diversity seen in some patients.

The CDR3 extends over 15 amino acids. J was trimmed by 3 bases and V by 6 bases; bases with no gene match: 8. Germline V gene sequence: CDR1 GTSNPN, CDR2 SVGIG (reference sequence). The sequence derives from a male patient aged 2 to 10 who had a stem cell transplant for chronic granulomatous disease, so the T cells may come from the graft donor. The source was peripheral blood, collected 180 days after TCRalphabeta/CD19-depleted stem cell transplant. The genes are TRBV30 and TRBJ2-2, with 9 bases aligning to TRBD1. CDR3 protein: CACRQGERYTGELFF. In nucleotides, the CDR3 is TGTGCCTGCCGACAGGGGGAACGCTACACCGGGGAGCTGTTTTTT. Combining the CDR3 with reference TRBV30 and TRBJ2-2 gives the whole variable domain SQTIHQWPATLVQPVGSPLSLECTVEGTSNPNLYWYRQAAGRGLQLLFYSVGIGQISSEVPQNLSASRPQDRQFILSSKKLLLSDSGFYLCACRQGERYTGELFFGEGSRLTVL.